This record looks at one T cell receptor beta chain sequence and its context. Profiling relied on immunoSEQ multiplex PCR, and the TCRdb table lists in-frame clones only, not all of them. The profile shows some 220,000 clones, roughly 85% of them singletons. V lost 4 bases to trimming and J lost 5 bases; unmatched junction nucleotides: 9. Germline V gene sequence: CDR1 SGHVS, CDR2 FNYEAQ. The CDR3 runs 16 residues. This record belongs to a study of blood T cell repertoires in COVID-19. Whole-study context: From T cells, B-cell-depleted T cells, or PBMCs came the material, which was cDNA or gDNA.

The J gene is TRBJ2-2, the V gene TRBV7-6; 8 nucleotides match TRBD2. This receptor was identified in a man aged 50 to 60 with COVID-19, enrolled during active disease. The sequenced material came from peripheral blood. The CDR3, as DNA: TGTGCCAGCAGCTCCAGTACGGGGGGGTGGACCGGGGAGCTGTTTTTT. Encoded protein: CASSSSTGGWTGELFF. Based on the CDR3 plus reference TRBV7-6 and TRBJ2-2, the full variable domain is GAGVSQSPRYKVTKRGQDVALRCDPISGHVSLYWYRQALGQGPEFLTYFNYEAQQDKSGLPNDRFSAERPEGSISTLTIQRTEQRDSAMYRCASSSSTGGWTGELFFGEGSRLTVL.